Presented here are 7 T cell receptor beta chains from one specimen sequenced in a study of T cell repertoires in cytomegalovirus infection. From the reads, TCRdb called clonotypes with MiXCR, one entry per CDR3 protein. The table has 250,000 or so distinct CDR3 sequences, approximately 15% seen once. The sample consisted of CD8+ T cells from PBMCs. The receptors were sampled from a human donor in good health (CMV status not recorded). Some clones in this sample may be carry-over from other donors' samples.

In its sample, this clonotype was seen many times. The gene calls are TRBV7-2 and TRBJ2-3; D is tentatively TRBD1 or TRBD2 (5 bases each). The CDR3 extends over 18 amino acids. Germline V CDR1 and CDR2: SGHTA, FQGNSA. Trimming took 2 bases from V and 0 from J, leaving 18 bases between them. The CDR3 bases are TGTGCCAGCAGCTTAAACGTCTGGGGGAGTAATAGCACAGATACGCAGTATTTT. Protein sequence: CASSLNVWGSNSTDTQYF.

V usage is TRBV10-3 and J usage is TRBJ2-1; TRBD2 is a possible D gene (6 bases). V was pared by 10 bases and J by 4 bases, with 20 bases between. Germline V gene lookup returns CDR1 ENHRY and CDR2 SYGVKD. The CDR3 runs to 15 residues. The CDR3 loop is CATRAREMEYNEQFF. The CDR3 bases are TGTGCCACCAGGGCCCGGGAGATGGAGTACAATGAGCAGTTCTTC.

This clonotype showed up just a few times. This chain links TRBV5-5 with TRBJ2-2, with 8 bases identical to TRBD2. The CDR3 consists of 15 residues. Germline CDR1 reads SGHKS; CDR2 reads YYEKEE (reference sequence). After removal of 4 bases from V and 2 bases from J, the junction contained 4 bases not matched to a gene. The chain's CDR3 is CASSPTSGNTGELFF. In nucleotides, the CDR3 is TGTGCCAGCAGCCCAACTAGCGGTAACACCGGGGAGCTGTTTTTT.

In this sample, this clonotype turned up many times. This rearrangement joins TRBV12-3 or TRBV12-4 to TRBJ1-1; D remains ambiguous. V lost 8 bases, J lost 5 bases, and 9 bases lay in between. The CDR3 covers 11 residues. The CDR3 loop reads CASGRRTEAFF. CDR3 bases: TGTGCCAGCGGAAGGAGGACTGAAGCTTTCTTT.

The rearrangement joins TRBV7-9 to TRBJ1-1, with D possibly being TRBD1 (5 bases). The V gene lost 7 bases and the J gene lost 0 bases, with 18 bases spanning the gap. The CDR3 sequence is 16 residues long. CDR1 SEHNR and CDR2 FQNEAQ come from the germline V gene (reference sequence). CDR3 region: CASIGGRAFMNTEAFF. The CDR3 DNA reads as TGTGCCAGCATAGGTGGCAGGGCCTTCATGAACACTGAAGCTTTCTTT.

This clonotype was recorded at least ten times. The chain has TRBV4-1 and TRBJ1-1; D remains unclear. Deletions cut 3 bases from V and 1 base from J, with 9 bases between. The CDR3 is 14 residues long. Germline V lookup: CDR1 MGHRA, CDR2 YSYEKL. The CDR3 region is CASSQSKGNTEAFF. The CDR3 coding sequence is TGCGCCAGCAGCCAGAGCAAGGGGAACACTGAAGCTTTCTTT.

In this sample, this clonotype turned up a few times. The V and J genes are TRBV19 and TRBJ2-3; D assignment may be TRBD1 or TRBD2 (5 bases each). In germline, CDR1 is LNHDA, CDR2 SQIVND (reference sequence). The CDR3 covers 14 residues. The V end lost 6 bases, the J end lost 1 base, and 11 bases lay between the germline ends. The CDR3 DNA follows: TGTGCCAGTAGCTCCTCGGGGCGCACAGATACGCAGTATTTT. It encodes CASSSSGRTDTQYF.